Below are 28 T cell receptor beta chains sequenced from a single sample in a study of blood T cell repertoires in COVID-19 (dated by TCRdb to about 2020). Library preparation used the immunoSEQ multiplex PCR assay. Not all clones reach the TCRdb copy of this immuneACCESS table, which keeps in-frame sequences only. Checked studies attribute under half of the gap to unresolved V genes and leave the rest unexplained. The sample data list 35,000 to 50,000 clones, and roughly nine tenths of these were observed just once. About a tenth of the sample belongs to the ten largest clones. Sequenced sample: peripheral blood. The receptors derive from a man aged 50 to 60 with active COVID-19.

V and J are TRBV7-9 and TRBJ2-7, with a possible D match to TRBD1 (6 bases). CDR3 length: 14 amino acids. Trimming shortened V by 5 bases and J by 1 base, and 12 bases separated the two germline ends. Germline CDR1 and CDR2: SEHNR and FQNEAQ (reference sequence). CDR3 coding DNA: TGTGCCAGCAGCCCGGTGGACAGTTCCTACGAGCAGTACTTC. It yields the protein CASSPVDSSYEQYF.

This clone was observed a handful of times. V usage is TRBV10-3 and J usage is TRBJ1-1; TRBD1 matches 9 bases. After removal of 7 bases from V and 0 bases from J, the junction contained 9 bases not matched to a gene. This CDR3 spans 16 amino acids. The V gene's germline CDR1 is ENHRY and CDR2 SYGVKD. The chain's CDR3 is CAIKEDRGSLNTEAFF. CDR3 nucleotide sequence: TGTGCCATCAAGGAAGACAGGGGGTCCCTGAACACTGAAGCTTTCTTT.

The chain joins TRBV18 to TRBJ2-5, with 12 bases fitting TRBD2. V lost 6 bases, J lost 4 bases, and 6 bases stayed unmatched. Germline V gene data show CDR1 as KGHSH and CDR2 as LQKENI. The CDR3 length is 15 residues. CDR3 region: CASSALAGGPETQYF. The CDR3 nucleotides read TGTGCCAGCTCGGCTCTAGCGGGAGGGCCAGAGACCCAGTACTTC. The full variable domain, with the rest looked up from reference TRBV18 and TRBJ2-5, is NAGVMQNPRHLVRRRGQEARLRCSPMKGHSHVYWYRQLPEEGLKFMVYLQKENIIDESGMPKERFSAEFPKEGPSILRIQQVVRGDSAAYFCASSALAGGPETQYFGPGTRLLVL.

V and J are TRBV28 and TRBJ1-1; 10 bases are a match to TRBD1. CDR1 and CDR2 (germline): MDHEN, SYDVKM. This CDR3 region has 13 residues. Trimming removed 7 bases from V and 4 bases from J; junction bases left unmatched: 3. CDR3 nucleotides: TGTGCCAGCATTAGACAGGGGGCCACTGAAGCTTTCTTT. It codes for CASIRQGATEAFF.

The chain combines TRBV9 with TRBJ2-7; perhaps TRBD1 as D (5 bases). Trimming pared 4 bases from V and 2 bases from J, leaving 10 bases between. In germline, CDR1 is SGDLS, CDR2 YYNGEE. The CDR3 has 13 amino acids. CDR3 sequence: CASSPPGTYEQYF. For the CDR3, the DNA is TGTGCCAGCAGCCCCCCAGGGACCTACGAGCAGTACTTC.

The rearrangement links TRBV28 to TRBJ1-1; D unresolved. The CDR3 has 12 residues. From germline, CDR1 is MDHEN and CDR2 SYDVKM. V was clipped by 5 bases and J by 1 base, with 5 bases between them. CDR3 DNA: TGTGCCAGCAGTGTCTCGAACACTGAAGCTTTCTTT. This encodes CASSVSNTEAFF.

The gene calls are TRBV3-1 (or the pseudogene TRBV3-2) and TRBJ1-6, with D unresolved. Trimming removed 3 bases at V and 9 bases at J, with 12 bases between. The CDR3 loop spans 14 amino acids. Germline assignment: CDR1 LGHDT and CDR2 YNNKEL (reference sequence). The CDR3 reads CASSQSGNSSPLHF. CDR3 nucleotides: TGTGCCAGCAGCCAGTCCGGGAACAGTTCACCCCTCCACTTT.

The rearrangement links TRBV5-1 to TRBJ2-1; D unresolved. CDR1 and CDR2 from the germline V gene are SGHRS and YFSETQ. The CDR3 runs to 16 residues. Trimming pared 0 bases from V and 0 bases from J, leaving 10 bases between. The CDR3 here is CASSLDGDRSYNEQFF. In nucleotides, the CDR3 is TGCGCCAGCAGCTTGGACGGAGATCGCTCCTACAATGAGCAGTTCTTC.

The rearrangement uses TRBV19 and TRBJ1-2, with D possibly TRBD1 on 5 matching bases. Germline CDR1 LNHDA, CDR2 SQIVND (reference sequence). The CDR3 runs to 15 residues. V was cut by 5 bases and J by 4 bases, with 17 bases left in between. The chain's CDR3 is CASSPNPTATYGYTF. The CDR3 bases are TGTGCCAGTAGTCCTAACCCGACAGCAACCTATGGCTACACCTTC.

This rearrangement joins TRBV2 to TRBJ1-2; the D gene is possibly TRBD1 (6 bases). CDR1 and CDR2 (germline): SNHLY, FYNNEI. This CDR3 is 15 amino acids long. Deletions cut 5 bases from V and 4 bases from J, with 17 bases between. The CDR3, as DNA: TGTGCCAGCAGTACGAAAGGGACATCAATCTATGGCTACACCTTC. Translated, it gives CASSTKGTSIYGYTF.

Only one count was recorded for this clone. The gene calls are TRBV28 and TRBJ1-5; no clear D gene. The CDR3 is 17 amino acids. The V end lost 5 bases, the J end lost 9 bases, and 26 bases lay between the germline ends. The germline V gene has CDR1 MDHEN and CDR2 SYDVKM. The CDR3 loop reads CASSPPVGINPDPPQHF. CDR3 sequence (DNA): TGTGCCAGCAGTCCCCCGGTGGGCATCAACCCCGATCCGCCCCAGCATTTT. The variable domain in full, with the rest retrieved from reference TRBV28 and TRBJ1-5, is DVKVTQSSRYLVKRTGEKVFLECVQDMDHENMFWYRQDPGLGLRLIYFSYDVKMKEKGDIPEGYSVSREKKERFSLILESASTNQTSMYLCASSPPVGINPDPPQHFGDGTRLSIL.

J is TRBJ1-5 and V is TRBV7-2; unclear D gene. Germline V CDR1 and CDR2: SGHTA, FQGNSA. V was cut by 1 base and J by 3 bases, with 4 bases left in between. The CDR3 contains 13 residues. The CDR3 protein is CASSLGPNQPQHF. CDR3 DNA: TGTGCCAGCAGCTTAGGGCCCAATCAGCCCCAGCATTTT.

The chain employs TRBV20-1 and TRBJ2-7; D perhaps matches TRBD2 (5 bases). V lost 6 bases and J 4 bases, leaving 10 bases between the germline ends. The CDR3 sequence is 11 residues long. The germline V gene encodes CDR1 DFQATT and CDR2 SNEGSKA (reference sequence). CDR3: CSAPRGYEQYF. In DNA, the CDR3 is TGCAGTGCCCCACGGGGTTACGAGCAGTACTTC.

This clone was recorded a few times. The chain has TRBV28 and TRBJ1-5; a possible D gene is TRBD1 (5 bases). There are 15 residues in the CDR3. V was trimmed by 4 bases and J by 5 bases, leaving 15 bases between them. CDR1 is MDHEN and CDR2 is SYDVKM in the germline V gene. The CDR3 sequence: CASSSPGGVYQPQHF. The CDR3 DNA sequence: TGTGCCAGCAGTTCCCCCGGAGGGGTCTATCAGCCCCAGCATTTT.

J is TRBJ2-5 and V is TRBV15; D is perhaps TRBD2 (7 bases). Trimming took 4 bases from V and 5 from J, leaving 17 bases between them. There are 15 residues in the CDR3. Germline CDR1 reads LNHNV; CDR2 reads YYDKDF (reference sequence). CDR3 protein: CATSKQGRGSETQYF. DNA of the CDR3: TGTGCCACCAGCAAGCAGGGGCGGGGGAGCGAGACCCAGTACTTC. The complete variable domain, with remaining parts taken from reference TRBV15 and TRBJ2-5, reads DAMVIQNPRYQVTQFGKPVTLSCSQTLNHNVMYWYQQKSSQAPKLLFHYYDKDFNNEADTPDNFQSRRPNTSFCFLDIRSPGLGDTAMYLCATSKQGRGSETQYFGPGTRLLVL.

The rearrangement joins TRBV4-1 to TRBJ2-3, with a tentative D call TRBD2 (6 bases). The germline CDR1 and CDR2 sequences are MGHRA and YSYEKL. The CDR3 length is 11 residues. Trimming stripped 4 bases from V and 9 bases from J, with 8 bases between. The CDR3 DNA reads TGCGCCAGCAGCCCAGGAGGGACGCAGTATTTT. It yields the protein CASSPGGTQYF.

This rearrangement joins TRBV11-3 to TRBJ2-7, with 9 bases fitting TRBD1. J was trimmed by 6 bases and V by 2 bases; bases with no gene match: 2. The CDR3 has 13 amino acids. In germline, CDR1 is SGHNT, CDR2 YENEEA. This CDR3 is CASSLRTGVEQYF. For the CDR3, the DNA is TGTGCCAGCAGCTTACGGACAGGGGTCGAGCAGTACTTC.

This clone came up a few times. The V gene is TRBV6-5, the J gene TRBJ1-2; tentative D call: TRBD1 (5 bases). CDR3 length equals 13 residues. V was clipped by 8 bases and J by 8 bases, with 18 bases between them. Germline V gene sequence: CDR1 MNHEY, CDR2 SVGAGI. The chain's CDR3 is CASATGGRVGYTF. CDR3 DNA sequence: TGTGCCAGCGCCACCGGGGGGAGGGTCGGCTACACCTTC.

The gene calls are TRBV7-6 and TRBJ2-5; TRBD2 matches 8 bases. The V segment lost 5 bases and the J segment 4 bases; nucleotides outside the gene matches: 9. There are 15 residues in the CDR3. CDR1 and CDR2 (germline): SGHVS, FNYEAQ. This CDR3 is CASSPAGVKGETQYF. The CDR3 nucleotides read TGTGCCAGCAGCCCAGCGGGAGTGAAGGGAGAGACCCAGTACTTC.

V usage is TRBV5-6 and J usage is TRBJ1-5; D not resolved. Trimming took off 2 bases at V and 3 bases at J, with 9 bases between the two ends. Germline CDR1 and CDR2: SGHDT and YYEEEE. This CDR3 spans 14 amino acids. CDR3 nucleotides: TGTGCCAGCAGCTTCTACAGAAACAATCAGCCCCAGCATTTT. Protein: CASSFYRNNQPQHF.

The V gene is TRBV6-6, the J gene TRBJ2-7, with TRBD1 as a possible D gene (5 bases). Germline V gene sequence: CDR1 MNHNY, CDR2 SVGAGI (reference sequence). Trimming left V 7 bases short and J 4 bases short, with 14 bases between. The CDR3 is made up of 13 amino acids. The CDR3 here is CASTFGAEYEQYF. CDR3 bases: TGTGCCAGCACATTTGGGGCTGAGTACGAGCAGTACTTC.

This clone was counted once. The chain is built from TRBV27 and TRBJ1-2, with 9 nucleotides matching TRBD1. V lost 1 base and J lost 5; bases outside the gene matches: 20. Germline V gene lookup returns CDR1 MNHEY and CDR2 SMNVEV (reference sequence). This CDR3 has 20 residues. The CDR3 DNA sequence: TGTGCCAGCAGTTTATTTTCCCAGGGGCGGACAGGGGTCCAGCCATATGGCTACACCTTC. Translation gives CASSLFSQGRTGVQPYGYTF.

This clone was recorded a few times. This rearrangement joins TRBV5-1 to TRBJ1-3; D unresolved. Germline CDR1 is SGHRS and CDR2 is YFSETQ. V lost 3 bases and J lost 2, with 9 bases in between. CDR3 length: 14 residues. The CDR3 nucleotides read TGCGCCAGCAGCTCCGAGACTCCTGGAAACACCATATATTTT. Translated: CASSSETPGNTIYF.

The rearrangement uses TRBV6-2 or TRBV6-3 and TRBJ2-7; 9 bases fit TRBD2. V trimming: 2 bases; J trimming: 9 bases; junction bases outside the gene matches: 8. The length of the CDR3 is 14 residues. CDR1 and CDR2 from the germline V gene are MNHEY and SVGEGT. DNA of the CDR3: TGTGCCAGCAGTTACAGAACCCCGGGACTAGCGCAGTACTTC. This encodes CASSYRTPGLAQYF.

The chain recombines TRBV14 with TRBJ1-4; weak D call: TRBD1 (5 bases). V was shortened by 3 bases and J by 6 bases, with 8 bases between the two germline ends. The CDR3 totals 13 residues. CDR1 is SGHDN and CDR2 is FVKESK in the germline V gene. This CDR3 is CASSQTADEKLFF. CDR3 nucleotides: TGTGCCAGCAGCCAGACAGCCGATGAAAAACTGTTTTTT.

This chain connects TRBV5-1 to TRBJ1-1; D gene uncertain. CDR1 and CDR2 from the germline V gene are SGHRS and YFSETQ. The CDR3 is 16 amino acids. Trimming shortened V by 1 base and J by 0 bases, and 13 bases separated the two germline ends. This CDR3 is CASSLRPDGVNTEAFF. As DNA, the CDR3 is TGCGCCAGCAGCTTGCGCCCCGACGGGGTGAACACTGAAGCTTTCTTT.

This rearrangement joins TRBV3-1 (or the pseudogene TRBV3-2) to TRBJ1-1, with D tentatively TRBD1 (5 bases). Trimming shortened V by 0 bases and J by 0 bases, and 5 bases separated the two germline ends. Germline CDR1 is LGHDT and CDR2 is YNNKEL (reference sequence). CDR3 length: 14 residues. CDR3 in DNA: TGTGCCAGCAGCCAAGAAGGGGTGAACACTGAAGCTTTCTTT. It yields the protein CASSQEGVNTEAFF.

This clone showed up just once. The rearrangement uses TRBV6-5 and TRBJ2-7; 8 bases match TRBD2. The CDR3 totals 13 residues. Per the germline V gene, CDR1 is MNHEY and CDR2 is SVGAGI. The trim removed 4 bases at V and 4 bases at J, leaving 3 bases unmatched. CDR3 DNA: TGTGCCAGCAGTTTGACTAGCGAGTACGAGCAGTACTTC. Residues: CASSLTSEYEQYF.